This TCR beta chain came from a study of cytomegalovirus exposure and HLA in healthy donors. CDR1 is MNHNS and CDR2 is SASEGT in the germline V gene. V lost 4 bases, J lost 3 bases, and 4 bases stayed unmatched. The CDR3 is made up of 15 amino acids. It was with 60 Vbeta and 13 Jbeta primers that the PCR ran. Some clones are missing from TCRdb's copy, which holds only in-frame ones; the method was immunoSEQ multiplex PCR. In the table there are more than 85,000 clones, less than 70% of which are singletons. The TCR sequence derives from a female donor in good health and CMV-seronegative. Input material: PBMCs. The J gene is TRBJ2-7, the V gene TRBV6-1, with TRBD2 matching 12 bases. The CDR3 region is CASSASGRASYEQYF. Written as DNA, the CDR3 is TGTGCCAGCAGTGCTAGCGGGAGGGCCAGCTACGAGCAGTACTTC.